A selection of T cell receptor beta chains follows, all from one sample in a study of beta chain features in type 1 diabetes. Data came from immunoSEQ multiplex PCR; TCRdb stores just in-frame clones and leaves some out. The table lists about 410,000 clones, around 13% of them singletons, with under 0.04% in the top ten. The sample was naive CD4+ T cells from blood. These receptors all come from a man aged 25 to 40 in good health. Each CDR3 is given with its conserved first and last residue. D genes are given only for firm matches.

>.|TRBJ1-1|TRBV30
CAWSQGRNTEAFF
>.|TRBJ1-6|TRBV9
CASSVGENSPLHF
>TRBD1|TRBJ2-1|TRBV30
CAWRGGQGSYNEQFF
>.|TRBJ2-7|TRBV4-3
CASSQDGFDYEQYF
>TRBD1|TRBJ1-5|TRBV5-1
CASSFGQGNQPQHF
>TRBD2|TRBJ2-3|TRBV5-4
CASSLADSGTRDTQYF
>.|TRBJ2-1|TRBV11-3
CASSLVLNEQFF
>.|TRBJ2-5|TRBV5-4
CASRGTHQETQYF
>TRBD1|TRBJ1-5|TRBV6-6
CASSPRTGDSNQPQHF
>.|TRBJ1-2|TRBV13
CASSRGGSGYTF
>.|TRBJ2-5|TRBV25-1
CASARRGEETQYF
>.|TRBJ1-1|TRBV9
CASSPESGRTNTEAFF
>.|TRBJ1-1|TRBV30
CAWSPGWSTEAFF
>.|TRBJ2-3|TRBV7-2
CASSREIGDTQYF
>TRBD1|TRBJ1-4|TRBV9
CASSPSGQENEKLFF
>.|TRBJ2-1|TRBV11-2
CASSVEGYEQFF
>.|TRBJ1-4|TRBV15
CATSRGWYEKLFF
>.|TRBJ2-3|TRBV28
CASSLTSPDTQYF
>TRBD1|TRBJ2-4|TRBV4-1
CASSQTGLAKNIQYF
>.|TRBJ2-5|TRBV5-1
CASSPTWGQETQYF
>.|TRBJ2-1|TRBV18
CASSAQSGSSYNEQFF
>.|TRBJ2-7|TRBV7-8
CASSLVAAEQYF
>.|TRBJ1-4|TRBV9
CASSAGGEKLFF
>.|TRBJ2-5|TRBV4-3
CASSQEGGEETQYF
>.|TRBJ2-5|TRBV6-5
CASSYGQETQYF
>.|TRBJ2-3|TRBV5-4
CASSSQSAADTQYF
>TRBD1|TRBJ2-7|TRBV6-1
CASSLTGSGYEQYF
>.|TRBJ2-6|TRBV7-2
CASSFGGTGANVLTF
>.|TRBJ1-2|TRBV19
CASRYNGGFGYTF
>.|TRBJ1-1|TRBV5-6
CASSHPDGFTEAFF
>.|TRBJ1-2|TRBV7-9
CASSLTIGDGYTF
>TRBD2|TRBJ2-2|TRBV27
CASSFAAGGNTGELFF
>.|TRBJ2-5|TRBV18
CASSPPLGTQYF
>TRBD2|TRBJ2-2|TRBV5-6
CASSRGLAGGTGELFF
>TRBD1|TRBJ2-7|TRBV4-2
CASSQAGTGVLEQYF
>.|TRBJ2-5|TRBV28
CASGETAQETQYF
>.|TRBJ2-7|TRBV4-3
CASSRLEGSPYEQYF
>TRBD1|TRBJ1-5|TRBV2
CASANDRADQPQHF
>.|TRBJ2-1|TRBV2
CASSEAAHNEQFF
>.|TRBJ2-1|TRBV9
CASSVAWMGYNEQFF
>TRBD1|TRBJ2-7|TRBV11-3
CASSPGQGYEQYF
>TRBD2|TRBJ2-5|TRBV4-3
CASSQEVAGGPQLETQYF
>TRBD1|TRBJ2-4|TRBV29-1
CSVGQAKNIQYF
>TRBD2|TRBJ2-3|TRBV7-2
CASSLAPLAGGIDTQYF
>TRBD1|TRBJ2-5|TRBV6-5
CASSRRQGEETQYF
>.|TRBJ2-6|TRBV7-2
CASSGPILGANVLTF
>.|TRBJ1-4|TRBV2
CASSGLTATNEKLFF
>TRBD2|TRBJ2-5|TRBV4-2
CASSQDGTSGRGYETQYF
>.|TRBJ2-1|TRBV4-3
CASSQALGNEQFF
>.|TRBJ2-5|TRBV18
CASSRFWETQYF
>TRBD2|TRBJ2-5|TRBV9
CASSRRAGGLAEPQETQYF
>.|TRBJ2-3|TRBV18
CASSPKGLALAGADTQYF
>TRBD2|TRBJ2-5|TRBV4-3
CASSQEPSGGARETQYF
>TRBD1|TRBJ1-4|TRBV30
CAWSAGGVKKLFF
>.|TRBJ2-2|TRBV6-5
CASSSSRGTGELFF
>TRBD1|TRBJ1-1|TRBV28
CASKTAPGTGQRGFF
>TRBD1|TRBJ2-5|TRBV5-1
CASSAGTGDTQYF
>TRBD2|TRBJ2-1|TRBV7-6
CASSSVILAGDYNEQFF
>TRBD2|TRBJ2-1|TRBV11-2
CASRKGLAGNNEQFF